This T cell receptor (beta chain) was identified in a study of blood T cell repertoires in COVID-19. In the authors' workflow: Reference gene primer amplification gave estimated nucleated cell counts. Sequenced by immunoSEQ multiplex PCR; TCRdb stores in-frame clones only, minus some. V, J and clone size are taken as reported in that table, and D and trimming were inferred from the DNA itself. The repertoire has a few hundred thousand clones, about 87% of them found once; the top ten carry more than 8.5%. Participants spanned ages roughly 18 to 90 years and resided in roughly 26 US areas. Which cohort a participant joined came from the clinical history participants gave. Specimen: PBMCs or T cells enriched from blood (not recorded which). This TCR derives from a woman aged 18-29 years who had recovered from COVID-19.

The CDR3 spells CASSAVGGRTFYEQYF. The DNA of the CDR3 is TGTGCCAGCTCAGCCGTGGGCGGGAGGACCTTCTACGAGCAGTACTTC. This chain connects TRBV18 to TRBJ2-7; TRBD2 matches at 8 bases. The V gene end was trimmed by 5 bases and the J gene end by 3 bases; junction bases not matched to a gene: 12. The V gene's germline CDR1 is KGHSH and CDR2 LQKENI. The CDR3 has 16 amino acids. The full variable domain, in which reference TRBV18 and TRBJ2-7 provide the parts outside the CDR3, is NAGVMQNPRHLVRRRGQEARLRCSPMKGHSHVYWYRQLPEEGLKFMVYLQKENIIDESGMPKERFSAEFPKEGPSILRIQQVVRGDSAAYFCASSAVGGRTFYEQYFGPGTRLTVT.